Described below is a single TCR beta chain sequence and its context. Method: immunoSEQ multiplex PCR; TCRdb's copy keeps in-frame clones and lacks some. The sample lists around 67,000 clones, approximately 90% occurring once. This CDR3 is built from 15 residues. The germline V gene encodes CDR1 SGHNT and CDR2 YYREEE (reference sequence). Trimming removed 5 bases from V and 1 base from J; junction bases left unmatched: 4. The data are from a study of T cells after somatic rescue of genetic block. The sample comprised peripheral blood mononuclear cells (PBMCs). The chain is built from TRBV5-4 and TRBJ2-3; TRBD2 matches at 10 bases. The clonotype was recovered from a man younger than 40. The CDR3 here is CASSPGTSGTDTQYF. CDR3 bases: TGTGCCAGCAGTCCAGGGACTAGCGGCACAGATACGCAGTATTTT. Full variable domain (outside the CDR3, taken from reference TRBV5-4 and TRBJ2-3): ETGVTQSPTHLIKTRGQQVTLRCSSQSGHNTVSWYQQALGQGPQFIFQYYREEENGRGNFPPRFSGLQFPNYSSELNVNALELDDSALYLCASSPGTSGTDTQYFGPGTRLTVL.